Shown below are 14 T cell receptor beta chains from a single sample sequenced in a study of T cell responses to AZD1222 COVID-19 vaccine. Measured with immunoSEQ multiplex PCR; TCRdb has only the in-frame clones, and not every one. The sample carries about 91,000 clones, over 75% recorded once. The material sequenced was peripheral blood, taken on day 0 of AZD1222 vaccination. These TCRs come from an adult in good health.

The rearrangement joins TRBV7-2 to TRBJ1-4, with D unclear. The CDR3 runs to 12 residues. V was pared by 5 bases and J by 8 bases, with 9 bases between. CDR1 and CDR2 from the germline V gene are SGHTA and FQGNSA. The CDR3 sequence: CASSVDAEKLFF. In DNA form, the CDR3 reads TGTGCCAGCAGCGTAGATGCCGAAAAACTGTTTTTT.

The chain employs TRBV6-6 and TRBJ2-1; possibly TRBD2 for D (7 bases). CDR1 and CDR2 from the germline V gene are MNHNY and SVGAGI (reference sequence). V was pared by 6 bases and J by 3 bases, with 18 bases between. The CDR3 spans 16 residues. The CDR3 DNA is TGTGCCAGCAGCCCCCCGGGCGGGGGCGACTACAATGAGCAGTTCTTC. Protein: CASSPPGGGDYNEQFF.

The J gene is TRBJ2-3, the V gene TRBV19; perhaps TRBD2 as D (5 bases). Germline CDR1 is LNHDA and CDR2 is SQIVND (reference sequence). V lost 5 bases, J lost 8 bases, and 11 bases lay in between. This CDR3 contains 12 residues. The CDR3 nucleotides are TGTGCCAGTAGTCCGCCTGGACTTACGCAGTATTTT. This translates into CASSPPGLTQYF.

The chain has TRBV2 and TRBJ2-7; 7 bases line up with TRBD1. This CDR3 contains 14 residues. Looked up from germline, CDR1 is SNHLY and CDR2 is FYNNEI. V lost 6 bases to trimming and J lost 2 bases; unmatched junction nucleotides: 7. CDR3 in amino acids: CASRYDRDAYEQYF. The CDR3 DNA reads TGTGCCAGCAGATACGACAGGGATGCCTACGAGCAGTACTTC. Drawing the rest from reference TRBV2 and TRBJ2-7, the complete variable domain is EPEVTQTPSHQVTQMGQEVILRCVPISNHLYFYWYRQILGQKVEFLVSFYNNEISEKSEIFDDQFSVERPDGSNFTLKIRSTKLEDSAMYFCASRYDRDAYEQYFGPGTRLTVT.

The chain carries TRBV19 and TRBJ1-1; 10 nucleotides agree with TRBD1. CDR3 length equals 15 residues. V was pared by 5 bases and J by 4 bases, with 7 bases of the junction left unmatched. In germline, CDR1 is LNHDA, CDR2 SQIVND (reference sequence). This CDR3 is CASSALRTGGTEAFF. CDR3 nucleotides: TGTGCCAGTAGTGCCCTTAGGACAGGGGGCACTGAAGCTTTCTTT.

V is TRBV28 and J is TRBJ1-1, with TRBD1 matching over 7 bases. CDR1 MDHEN and CDR2 SYDVKM come from the germline V gene. CDR3 length: 15 amino acids. Losses at the gene ends were 6 bases for V and 4 bases for J; bases not matched to a gene: 11. The CDR3 nucleotides are TGTGCCAGCAGGCTACAGGGGCCGCGTCGCACTGAAGCTTTCTTT. Translating gives CASRLQGPRRTEAFF.

V is TRBV19 and J is TRBJ1-5; D remains ambiguous. Trimming took 3 bases from V and 4 from J, leaving 7 bases between them. This CDR3 comprises 13 residues. Germline CDR1 LNHDA, CDR2 SQIVND (reference sequence). This chain's CDR3 is CASSIALNQPQHF. The CDR3 bases are TGTGCCAGTAGTATCGCCCTTAATCAGCCCCAGCATTTT.

This chain links TRBV14 with TRBJ1-1; tentatively, D is TRBD1 (5 bases). The CDR3 is made up of 16 amino acids. Deletions cut 4 bases from V and 0 bases from J, with 15 bases between. Germline V lookup: CDR1 SGHDN, CDR2 FVKESK. The CDR3 region is CASSLPPGLMNTEAFF. The CDR3 DNA reads TGTGCCAGCAGCCTCCCACCGGGACTTATGAACACTGAAGCTTTCTTT. The complete variable domain, with remaining parts taken from reference TRBV14 and TRBJ1-1, reads EAGVTQFPSHSVIEKGQTVTLRCDPISGHDNLYWYRRVMGKEIKFLLHFVKESKQDESGMPNNRFLAERTGGTYSTLKVQPAELEDSGVYFCASSLPPGLMNTEAFFGQGTRLTVV.

The chain couples TRBV10-3 to TRBJ1-1, with a possible D match to TRBD1 (5 bases). The CDR3 is made up of 15 amino acids. The V gene's germline CDR1 is ENHRY and CDR2 SYGVKD. Trimming took 4 bases from V and 1 from J, leaving 13 bases between them. For the CDR3, the DNA is TGTGCCATCAGTGGGGGCCGAGCGGGGAACACTGAAGCTTTCTTT. Translating it yields CAISGGRAGNTEAFF.

This clone showed up just once. The chain joins TRBV6-1 to TRBJ1-1; a weak D match, TRBD1 (5 bases). CDR3 length: 15 amino acids. Germline V gene sequence: CDR1 MNHNS, CDR2 SASEGT. V lost 6 bases to trimming and J lost 3 bases, with 17 bases between them. DNA for the CDR3: TGTGCCAGCAGGATAATGGGGGTGTGGGACACTGAAGCTTTCTTT. This codes for CASRIMGVWDTEAFF.

This chain connects TRBV24-1 to TRBJ2-5; TRBD2 agrees at 10 bases. Germline assignment: CDR1 KGHDR and CDR2 SFDVKD. The CDR3 has 15 amino acids. Losses at the gene ends were 1 base for V and 2 bases for J; bases not matched to a gene: 0. The CDR3 DNA is TGTGCCACCAGTGATTTAGCGGGAGGGCAAGAGACCCAGTACTTC. Encoded protein: CATSDLAGGQETQYF.

This clone has a handful of counts. This chain connects TRBV7-2 to TRBJ1-2; D is ambiguous. This CDR3 has 14 residues. Trimming shortened V by 1 base and J by 8 bases, and 14 bases separated the two germline ends. In germline, CDR1 is SGHTA, CDR2 FQGNSA. CDR3 nucleotide sequence: TGTGCCAGCAGCTTAGGTGTCATACGCGGGGGCTACACCTTC. Translated: CASSLGVIRGGYTF.

This clone showed up just a few times. The rearrangement links TRBV3-1 (or the pseudogene TRBV3-2) to TRBJ1-6, with D unresolved. The CDR3 loop spans 14 amino acids. Germline V CDR1 and CDR2: LGHDT, YNNKEL (reference sequence). With 0 bases removed from V and 13 bases from J, the gap between germline ends came to 13 bases. This CDR3 is CASSQDDAIHPLHF. The CDR3 DNA is TGTGCCAGCAGCCAAGATGATGCCATTCACCCCCTCCACTTT.

The V and J genes are TRBV2 and TRBJ2-1; 7 positions agree with TRBD2. The germline V gene has CDR1 SNHLY and CDR2 FYNNEI. The ends lost 4 bases at V and 2 bases at J; junction bases unmatched: 5. This CDR3 has 15 amino acids. DNA for the CDR3: TGTGCCAGCAGTGTAGGCGGGAGCGCCTACAATGAGCAGTTCTTC. This encodes CASSVGGSAYNEQFF.